A single TCR beta chain is shown here with its context. Its target is unknown. The material for each subset, its genomic DNA, was split evenly across several immunoSEQ plates. TCRdb keeps only in-frame clones here, not all; method: immunoSEQ multiplex PCR. The sample contains 400,000 or so clones, approximately 96% of which appear only once. The data were obtained in a study of shared clonotypes between healthy human individuals. Study summary: A donor's plate count was three for CD4 naive and three for CD4 memory; CD8 naive had two and CD8 memory one. Overall study results and limits: With several donors compared, 4% to 5% of naive CD4 clonotypes were shared.

CDR3 length: 12 residues. The V gene's germline CDR1 is SNHLY and CDR2 FYNNEI. The junction had 2 bases not matched to a gene; V was cut back by 7 bases and J by 5 bases. This receptor was taken from a man younger than 40 in good health. The sample consisted of memory CD8+ T cells sorted from blood. As for subset: CD45RO+ cells pooled with CCR7-negative TemRA cells. This chain connects TRBV2 to TRBJ1-1; TRBD1 agrees at 9 bases. The CDR3 DNA reads TGTGCCAGCACCGACAGGGGGACTGAAGCTTTCTTT. Protein product: CASTDRGTEAFF. The whole variable domain, remainder taken from reference TRBV2 and TRBJ1-1, is EPEVTQTPSHQVTQMGQEVILRCVPISNHLYFYWYRQILGQKVEFLVSFYNNEISEKSEIFDDQFSVERPDGSNFTLKIRSTKLEDSAMYFCASTDRGTEAFFGQGTRLTVV.